Here is one T cell receptor beta chain with its context. Its antigen remains unknown. Germline assignment: CDR1 SGDLS and CDR2 YYNGEE. The CDR3 is made up of 12 amino acids. Trimming shortened V by 0 bases and J by 10 bases, and 10 bases separated the two germline ends. Assay used: immunoSEQ multiplex PCR; TCRdb lists only in-frame clones, some missing. The sample carries under 200,000 clones, about 81% recorded once. The sample comes from a study of cytomegalovirus exposure and HLA in healthy donors. Study observations and caveats: Among TCR beta chains, those listed as cytomegalovirus-associated numbered over 150. Accounts indicate the classifier identified cytomegalovirus status with strong specificity and sensitivity.

The chain is built from TRBV9 and TRBJ1-1; TRBD1 is a possible D gene (5 bases). The clonotype comes from a woman in her twenties or thirties in good health and CMV-seronegative. The sequenced sample consisted of PBMCs. The CDR3 spells CASSVVRGGAFF. In nucleotides, the CDR3 is TGTGCCAGCAGCGTAGTGAGGGGAGGAGCTTTCTTT.